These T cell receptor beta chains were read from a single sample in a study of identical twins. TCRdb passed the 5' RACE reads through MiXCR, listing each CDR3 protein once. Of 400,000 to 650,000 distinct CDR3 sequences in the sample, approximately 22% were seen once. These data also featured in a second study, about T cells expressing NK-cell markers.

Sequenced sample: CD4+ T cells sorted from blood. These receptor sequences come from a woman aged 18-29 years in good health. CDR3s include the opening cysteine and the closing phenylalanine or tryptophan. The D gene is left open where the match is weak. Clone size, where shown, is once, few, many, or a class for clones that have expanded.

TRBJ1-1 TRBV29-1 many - CSVVAGNTEAFF TGCAGCGTTGTAGCAGGGAACACTGAAGCTTTCTTT
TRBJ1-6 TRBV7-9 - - CASSLSGGHNSPLHF TGTGCCAGCAGCTTAAGCGGGGGGCACAATTCACCCCTCCACTTT
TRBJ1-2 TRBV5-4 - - CASSASGTNNYGYTF TGTGCCAGCAGCGCCTCCGGGACAAATAACTATGGCTACACCTTC
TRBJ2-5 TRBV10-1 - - CASSDGQEETQYF TGCGCCAGCAGTGATGGACAAGAAGAGACCCAGTACTTC
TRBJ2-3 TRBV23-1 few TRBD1 CASSQSGQGVTDTQYF TGCGCCAGCAGTCAATCGGGACAGGGAGTAACAGATACGCAGTATTTT
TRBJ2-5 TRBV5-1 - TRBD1 CATGPGQGSQETQYF TGCGCCACCGGACCGGGACAGGGGTCACAAGAGACCCAGTACTTC
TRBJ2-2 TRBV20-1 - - CSARDHTGELFF TGCAGTGCTAGAGATCACACCGGGGAGCTGTTTTTT
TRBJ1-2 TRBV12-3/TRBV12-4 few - CASSFWGTNYGYTF TGTGCCAGCAGTTTTTGGGGGACTAACTATGGCTACACCTTC
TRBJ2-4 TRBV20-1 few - CSAPRLENIQYF TGCAGTGCTCCTAGGCTAGAAAACATTCAGTACTTC
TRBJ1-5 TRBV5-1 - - CASSLGDGYQPQHF TGCGCCAGCAGCTTGGGGGACGGGTATCAGCCCCAGCATTTT
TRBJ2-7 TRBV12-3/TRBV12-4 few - CASSHRDEQYF TGTGCCAGCAGCCACAGGGACGAGCAGTACTTC
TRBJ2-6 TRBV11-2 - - CASSPRTSTQSSGANVLTF TGTGCCAGCAGCCCCCGAACGAGCACCCAGAGCTCTGGGGCCAACGTCCTGACTTTC
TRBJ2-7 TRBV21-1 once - CASTLGRDVYEQYF TGTGCCAGCACTTTGGGGAGAGATGTCTACGAGCAGTACTTC
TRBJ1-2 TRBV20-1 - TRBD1 CSARKLQGVDYGYTF TGCAGTGCTCGCAAACTACAGGGGGTAGACTATGGCTACACCTTC
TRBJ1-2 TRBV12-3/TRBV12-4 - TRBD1 CASSSRTGGSGYTF TGTGCCAGCAGTTCCCGGACAGGGGGCTCTGGCTACACCTTC
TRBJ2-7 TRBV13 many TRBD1 CASSLEGRQGAYEQYF TGTGCCAGCAGCCTCGAGGGGAGACAGGGGGCGTACGAGCAGTACTTC
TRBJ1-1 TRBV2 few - CASSEIFSGLGAFF TGTGCCAGCAGTGAAATCTTCTCAGGGCTTGGTGCTTTCTTT
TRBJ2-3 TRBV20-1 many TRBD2 CSVVTSRSTDTQYF TGCAGTGTAGTGACTAGCCGGAGCACAGATACGCAGTATTTT
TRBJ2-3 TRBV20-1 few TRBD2 CSARAGEGPDTQYF TGCAGTGCTAGGGCGGGAGAGGGTCCAGATACGCAGTATTTT